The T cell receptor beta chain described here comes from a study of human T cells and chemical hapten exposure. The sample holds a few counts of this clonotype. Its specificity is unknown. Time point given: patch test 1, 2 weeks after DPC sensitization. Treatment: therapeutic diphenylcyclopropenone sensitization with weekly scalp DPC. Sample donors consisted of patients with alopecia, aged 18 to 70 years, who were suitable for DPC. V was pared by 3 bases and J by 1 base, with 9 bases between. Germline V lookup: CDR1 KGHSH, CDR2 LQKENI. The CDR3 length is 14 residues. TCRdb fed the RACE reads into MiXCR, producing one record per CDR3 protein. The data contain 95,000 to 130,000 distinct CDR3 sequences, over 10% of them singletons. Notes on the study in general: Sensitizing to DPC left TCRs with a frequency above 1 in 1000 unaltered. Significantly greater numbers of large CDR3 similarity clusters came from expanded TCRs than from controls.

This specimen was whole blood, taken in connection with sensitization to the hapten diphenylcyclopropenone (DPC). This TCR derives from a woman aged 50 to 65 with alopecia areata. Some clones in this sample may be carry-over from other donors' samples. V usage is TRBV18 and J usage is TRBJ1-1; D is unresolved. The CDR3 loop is CASSPGEANTEAFF. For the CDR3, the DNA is TGTGCCAGCTCACCGGGAGAAGCGAACACTGAAGCTTTCTTT. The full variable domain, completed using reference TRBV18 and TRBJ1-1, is NAGVMQNPRHLVRRRGQEARLRCSPMKGHSHVYWYRQLPEEGLKFMVYLQKENIIDESGMPKERFSAEFPKEGPSILRIQQVVRGDSAAYFCASSPGEANTEAFFGQGTRLTVV.